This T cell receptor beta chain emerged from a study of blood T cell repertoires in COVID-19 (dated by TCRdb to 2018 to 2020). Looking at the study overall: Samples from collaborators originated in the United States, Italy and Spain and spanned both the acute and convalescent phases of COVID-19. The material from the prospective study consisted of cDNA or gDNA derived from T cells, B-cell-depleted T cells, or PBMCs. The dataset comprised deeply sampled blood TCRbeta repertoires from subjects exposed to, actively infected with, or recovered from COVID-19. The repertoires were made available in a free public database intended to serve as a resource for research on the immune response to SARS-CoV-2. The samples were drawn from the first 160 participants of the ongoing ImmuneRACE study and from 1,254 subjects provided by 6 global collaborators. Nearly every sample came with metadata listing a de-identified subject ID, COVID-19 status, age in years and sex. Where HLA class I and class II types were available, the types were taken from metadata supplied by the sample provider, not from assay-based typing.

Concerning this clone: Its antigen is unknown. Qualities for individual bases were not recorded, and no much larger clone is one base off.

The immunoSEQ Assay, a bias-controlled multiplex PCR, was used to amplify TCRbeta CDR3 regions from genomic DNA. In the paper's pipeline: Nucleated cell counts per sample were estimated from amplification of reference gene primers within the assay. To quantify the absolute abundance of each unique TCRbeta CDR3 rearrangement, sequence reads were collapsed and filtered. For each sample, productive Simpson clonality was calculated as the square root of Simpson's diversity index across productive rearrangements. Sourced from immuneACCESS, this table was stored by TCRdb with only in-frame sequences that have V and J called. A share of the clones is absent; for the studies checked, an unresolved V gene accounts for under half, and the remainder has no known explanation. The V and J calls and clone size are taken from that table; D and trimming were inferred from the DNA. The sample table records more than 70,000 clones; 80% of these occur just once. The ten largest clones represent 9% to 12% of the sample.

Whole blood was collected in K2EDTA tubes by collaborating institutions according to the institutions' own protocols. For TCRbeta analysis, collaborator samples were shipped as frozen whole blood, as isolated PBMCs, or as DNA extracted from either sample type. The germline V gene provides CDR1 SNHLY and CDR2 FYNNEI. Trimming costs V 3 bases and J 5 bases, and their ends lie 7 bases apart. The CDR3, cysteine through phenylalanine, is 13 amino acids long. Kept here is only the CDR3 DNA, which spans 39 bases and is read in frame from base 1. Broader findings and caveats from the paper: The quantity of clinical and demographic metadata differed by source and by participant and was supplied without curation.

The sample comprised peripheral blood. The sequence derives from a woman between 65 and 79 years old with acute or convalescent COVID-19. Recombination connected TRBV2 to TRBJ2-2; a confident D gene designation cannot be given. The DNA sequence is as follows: TGTGCCAGCAGTGATTTAGAAACCGGGGAGCTGTTTTTT. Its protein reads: CASSDLETGELFF.